The clone carrying this TCR beta chain was seen only a few times. Under the authors' procedure: How many nucleated cells were present was estimated from reference gene primer amplification. Data came from immunoSEQ multiplex PCR; TCRdb stores just in-frame clones and leaves some out. V and J calls and clone size are those listed in that table; D and trimming were worked out from the DNA. The table shows roughly 320,000 clones, with 86% occurring only once. These data belong to a study of blood T cell repertoires in COVID-19. Study details: The analysed material was cDNA or gDNA that came from T cells, B-cell-depleted T cells, or PBMCs.

V dropped 5 bases and J dropped 8 bases, with 15 bases sitting between them. CDR1 is MNHEY and CDR2 is SVGAGI in the germline V gene. The CDR3 has 14 amino acids. Sequenced material: PBMCs or T cells enriched from blood (not recorded which). The chain carries TRBV6-5 and TRBJ1-4; a weak D match, TRBD1 (6 bases). The TCR comes from a man aged 25-45 years who had recovered from COVID-19. The DNA of the CDR3 is TGTGCCAGCAGTCGGGACACCTACACCGAAAAACTGTTTTTT. Encoded protein: CASSRDTYTEKLFF.